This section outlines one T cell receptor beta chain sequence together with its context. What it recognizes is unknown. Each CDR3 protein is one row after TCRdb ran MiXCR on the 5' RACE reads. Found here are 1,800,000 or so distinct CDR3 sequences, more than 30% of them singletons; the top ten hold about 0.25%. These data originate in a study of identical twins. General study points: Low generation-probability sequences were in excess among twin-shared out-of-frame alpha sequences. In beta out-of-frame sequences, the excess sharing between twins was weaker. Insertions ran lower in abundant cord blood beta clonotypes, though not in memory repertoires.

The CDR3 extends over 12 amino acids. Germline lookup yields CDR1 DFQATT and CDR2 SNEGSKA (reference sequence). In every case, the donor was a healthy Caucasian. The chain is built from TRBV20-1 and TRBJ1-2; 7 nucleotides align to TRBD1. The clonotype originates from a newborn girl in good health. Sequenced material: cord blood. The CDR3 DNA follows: TGCAGATGTTCCCGGGACAGCTATGGCTACACCTTC. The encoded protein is CRCSRDSYGYTF.